The clone carrying this T cell receptor (beta chain) was observed a single time. The antigen is undetermined. Amplification used 60 Vbeta primers and 13 Jbeta primers. The repertoire was sequenced with immunoSEQ multiplex PCR; TCRdb's copy has only in-frame clones and lacks some. Here the sample spans 150,000 or so clones, over 70% being singletons. Germline loops: CDR1 SGHTA, CDR2 FQGNSA. This CDR3 spans 15 amino acids. The data belong to a study of cytomegalovirus exposure and HLA in healthy donors. In the study overall: Most donors, more than 80% of a few hundred genotyped, fell in the Caucasian-associated ancestry cluster. General study results and limits: Immune exposure information available was restricted to CMV serostatus. Analysis performed later found 15,000 or so TCR beta sequences associated with HLA alleles at 0.05 false discovery rate.

The receptor comes from a man aged 50 to 59 in good health and CMV-seropositive. The sample was PBMCs. V gene TRBV7-2 combines with J gene TRBJ2-5; 12 positions match TRBD2. TRBJ2-7 explains the end of the DNA better; the J call may be wrong. The CDR3 DNA is TGTGCCAGCAGCCTCGGACTAGCGGGGTTCTACGAGCAGTACTTC. It yields the protein CASSLGLAGFYEQYF.